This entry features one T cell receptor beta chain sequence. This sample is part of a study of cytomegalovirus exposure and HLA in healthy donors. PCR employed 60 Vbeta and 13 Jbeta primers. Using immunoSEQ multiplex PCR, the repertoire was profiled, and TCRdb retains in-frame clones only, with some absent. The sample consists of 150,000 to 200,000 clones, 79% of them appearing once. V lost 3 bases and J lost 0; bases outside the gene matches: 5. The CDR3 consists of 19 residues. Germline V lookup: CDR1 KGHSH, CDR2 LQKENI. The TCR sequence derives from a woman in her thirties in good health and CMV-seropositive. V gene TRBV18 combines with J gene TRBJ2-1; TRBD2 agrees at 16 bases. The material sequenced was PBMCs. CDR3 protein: CASSPGTSGGAGSYNEQFF. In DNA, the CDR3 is TGTGCCAGCTCACCCGGGACTAGCGGGGGGGCCGGCTCCTACAATGAGCAGTTCTTC.